This paragraph covers one T cell receptor beta chain sequence. The antigen remains undetermined. MiXCR was run by TCRdb on the 5' RACE reads, yielding one entry per CDR3 protein. The sample includes 310,000 or so distinct CDR3 sequences, roughly 20% of them seen just once. V lost 1 base and J 5 bases, leaving 11 bases between the germline ends. The CDR3 has 14 residues. The germline CDR1 and CDR2 sequences are SGHVS and FQNEAQ. The source of the sample is a study of CD8 T cells in ankylosing spondylitis. Findings of the study overall: Disease-linked clones reportedly concentrated significantly in matched ankylosing spondylitis synovial fluid.

The gene calls are TRBV7-8 and TRBJ1-2; D gene ambiguous. Sequenced material: blood, either unsorted or a sorted T cell fraction (not recorded which). The receptor's source is a male donor with ankylosing spondylitis or in good health (not recorded which). The CDR3, as DNA: TGTGCCAGCAGCTTAGAGGTCAGCAGTTATGGCTACACCTTC. As protein: CASSLEVSSYGYTF.